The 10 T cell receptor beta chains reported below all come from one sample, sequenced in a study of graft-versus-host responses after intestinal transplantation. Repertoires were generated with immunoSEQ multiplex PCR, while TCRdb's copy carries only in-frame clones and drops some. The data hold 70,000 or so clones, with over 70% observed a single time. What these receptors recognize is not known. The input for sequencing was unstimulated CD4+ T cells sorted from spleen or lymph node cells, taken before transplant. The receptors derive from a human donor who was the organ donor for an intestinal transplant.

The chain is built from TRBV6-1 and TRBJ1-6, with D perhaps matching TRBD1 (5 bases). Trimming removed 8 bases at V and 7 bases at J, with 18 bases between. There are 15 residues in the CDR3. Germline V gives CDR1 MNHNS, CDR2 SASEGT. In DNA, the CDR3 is TGTGCCAGCCGGAGAGAAGGGGTCGGGAATTCACCCCTCCACTTT. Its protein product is CASRREGVGNSPLHF.

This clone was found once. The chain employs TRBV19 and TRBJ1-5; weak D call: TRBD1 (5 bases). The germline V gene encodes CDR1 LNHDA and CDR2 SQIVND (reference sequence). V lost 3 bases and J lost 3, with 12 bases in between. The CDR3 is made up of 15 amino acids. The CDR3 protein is CASSMGGTVNQPQHF. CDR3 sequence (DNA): TGTGCCAGTAGTATGGGGGGAACTGTCAATCAGCCCCAGCATTTT.

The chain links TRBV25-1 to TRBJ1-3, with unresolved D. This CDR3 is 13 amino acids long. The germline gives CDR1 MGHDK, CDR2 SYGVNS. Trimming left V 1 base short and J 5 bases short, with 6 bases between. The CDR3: CASSELQRNTIYF. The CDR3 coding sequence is TGTGCCAGCAGTGAATTACAGAGAAACACCATATATTTT.

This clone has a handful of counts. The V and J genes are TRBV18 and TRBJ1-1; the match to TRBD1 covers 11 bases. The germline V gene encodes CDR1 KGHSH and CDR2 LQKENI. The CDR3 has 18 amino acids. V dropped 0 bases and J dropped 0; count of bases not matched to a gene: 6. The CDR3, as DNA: TGTGCCAGCTCACCACCCCGGACAGGGGGCGGTGTGAACACTGAAGCTTTCTTT. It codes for CASSPPRTGGGVNTEAFF.

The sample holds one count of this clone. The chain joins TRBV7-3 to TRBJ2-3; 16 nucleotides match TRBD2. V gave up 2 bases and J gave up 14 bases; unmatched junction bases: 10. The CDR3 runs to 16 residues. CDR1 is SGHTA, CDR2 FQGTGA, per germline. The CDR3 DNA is TGTGCCAGCAGCTTACCGGGACTAGCGGGGGGGGGTGGTGTGTATTTT. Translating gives CASSLPGLAGGGGVYF. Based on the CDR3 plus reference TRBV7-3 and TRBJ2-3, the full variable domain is GAGVSQTPSNKVTEKGKYVELRCDPISGHTALYWYRQSLGQGPEFLIYFQGTGAADDSGLPNDRFFAVRPEGSVSTLKIQRTERGDSAVYLCASSLPGLAGGGGVYFGPGTRLTVL.

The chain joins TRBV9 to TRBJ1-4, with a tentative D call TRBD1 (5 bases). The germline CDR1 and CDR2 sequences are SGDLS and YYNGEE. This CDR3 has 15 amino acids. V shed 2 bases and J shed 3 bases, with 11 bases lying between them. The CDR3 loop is CASSVTGAPNEKLFF. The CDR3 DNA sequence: TGTGCCAGCAGCGTCACAGGTGCCCCTAATGAAAAACTGTTTTTT.

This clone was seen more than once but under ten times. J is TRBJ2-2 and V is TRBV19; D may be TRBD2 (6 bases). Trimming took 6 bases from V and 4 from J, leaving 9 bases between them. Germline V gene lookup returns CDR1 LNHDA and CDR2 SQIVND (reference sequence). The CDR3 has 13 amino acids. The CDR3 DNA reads TGTGCCAGTAGAGGAGGGGTCACCGGGGAGCTGTTTTTT. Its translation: CASRGGVTGELFF.

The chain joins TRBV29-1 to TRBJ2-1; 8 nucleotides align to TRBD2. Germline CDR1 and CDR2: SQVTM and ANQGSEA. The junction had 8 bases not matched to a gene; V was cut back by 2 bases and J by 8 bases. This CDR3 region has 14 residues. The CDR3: CSVEPPGLVYEQFF. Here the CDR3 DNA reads TGCAGCGTTGAACCCCCGGGACTAGTTTATGAGCAGTTCTTC.

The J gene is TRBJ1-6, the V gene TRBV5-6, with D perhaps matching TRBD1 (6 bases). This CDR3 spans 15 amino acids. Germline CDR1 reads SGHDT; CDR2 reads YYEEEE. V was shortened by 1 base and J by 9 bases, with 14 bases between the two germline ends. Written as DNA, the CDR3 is TGTGCCAGCAGCTTGATCAACAGGGAAGGTTCACCCCTCCACTTT. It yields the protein CASSLINREGSPLHF.

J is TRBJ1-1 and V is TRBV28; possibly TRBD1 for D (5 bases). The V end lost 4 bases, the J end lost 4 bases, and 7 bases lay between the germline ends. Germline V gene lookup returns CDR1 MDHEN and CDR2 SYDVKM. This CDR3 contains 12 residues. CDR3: CASSSGFTEAFF. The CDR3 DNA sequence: TGTGCCAGCAGTTCAGGGTTCACTGAAGCTTTCTTT.